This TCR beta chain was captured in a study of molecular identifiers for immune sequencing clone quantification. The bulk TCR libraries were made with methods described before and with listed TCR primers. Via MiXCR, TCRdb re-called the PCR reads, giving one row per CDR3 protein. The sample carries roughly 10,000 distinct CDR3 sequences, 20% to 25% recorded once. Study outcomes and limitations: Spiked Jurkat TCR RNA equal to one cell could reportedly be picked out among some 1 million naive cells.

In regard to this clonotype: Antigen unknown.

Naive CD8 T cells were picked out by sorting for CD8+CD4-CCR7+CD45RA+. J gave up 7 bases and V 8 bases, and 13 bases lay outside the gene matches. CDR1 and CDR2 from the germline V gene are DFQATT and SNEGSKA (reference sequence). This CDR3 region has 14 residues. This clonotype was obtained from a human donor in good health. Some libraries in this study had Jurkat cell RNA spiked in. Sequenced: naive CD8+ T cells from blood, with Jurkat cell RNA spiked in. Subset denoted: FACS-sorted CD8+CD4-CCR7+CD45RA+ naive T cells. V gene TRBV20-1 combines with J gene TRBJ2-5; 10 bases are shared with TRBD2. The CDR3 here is CSTRPSGGGATQYF. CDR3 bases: TGCAGTACCAGGCCTAGCGGGGGTGGGGCGACCCAGTACTTC.